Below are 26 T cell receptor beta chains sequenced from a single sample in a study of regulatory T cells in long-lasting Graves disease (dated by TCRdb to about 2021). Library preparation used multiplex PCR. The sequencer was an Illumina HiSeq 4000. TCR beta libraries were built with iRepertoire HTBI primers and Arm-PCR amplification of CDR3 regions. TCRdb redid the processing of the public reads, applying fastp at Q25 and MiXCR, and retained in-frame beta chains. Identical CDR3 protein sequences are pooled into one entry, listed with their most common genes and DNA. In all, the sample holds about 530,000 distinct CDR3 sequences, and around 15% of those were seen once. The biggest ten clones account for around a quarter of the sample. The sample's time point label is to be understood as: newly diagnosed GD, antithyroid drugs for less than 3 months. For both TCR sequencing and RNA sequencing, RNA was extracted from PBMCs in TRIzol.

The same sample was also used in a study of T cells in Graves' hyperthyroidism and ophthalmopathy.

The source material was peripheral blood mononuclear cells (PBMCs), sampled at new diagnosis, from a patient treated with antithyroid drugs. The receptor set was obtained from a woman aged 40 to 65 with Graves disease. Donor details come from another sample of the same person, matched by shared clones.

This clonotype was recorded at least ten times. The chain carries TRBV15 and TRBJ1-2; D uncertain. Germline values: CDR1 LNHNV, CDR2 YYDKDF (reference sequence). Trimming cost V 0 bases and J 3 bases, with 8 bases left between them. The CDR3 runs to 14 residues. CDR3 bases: TGTGCCACCAGCAGAGATCTGGGTGACTATGGCTACACCTTC. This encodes CATSRDLGDYGYTF.

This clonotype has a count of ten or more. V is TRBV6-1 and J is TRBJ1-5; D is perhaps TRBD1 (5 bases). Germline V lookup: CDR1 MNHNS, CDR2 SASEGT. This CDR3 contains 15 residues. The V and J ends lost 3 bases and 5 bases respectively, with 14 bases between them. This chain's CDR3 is CASSEPGLSYQPQHF. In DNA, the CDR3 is TGTGCCAGCAGTGAGCCGGGACTAAGTTATCAGCCCCAGCATTTT.

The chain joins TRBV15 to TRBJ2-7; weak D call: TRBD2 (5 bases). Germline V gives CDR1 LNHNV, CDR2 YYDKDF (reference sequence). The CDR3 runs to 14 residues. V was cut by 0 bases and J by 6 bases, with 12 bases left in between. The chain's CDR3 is CATSRDKLVSEQYF. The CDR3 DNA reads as TGTGCCACCAGCAGAGATAAACTAGTTTCCGAGCAGTACTTC.

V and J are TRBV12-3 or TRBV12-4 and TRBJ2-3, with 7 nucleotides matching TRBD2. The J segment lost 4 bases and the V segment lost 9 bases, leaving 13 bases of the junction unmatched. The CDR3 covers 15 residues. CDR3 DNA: TGTGCCAGTACCCTTAGCGGGCAGCCCCCAGATACGCAGTATTTT. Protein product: CASTLSGQPPDTQYF.

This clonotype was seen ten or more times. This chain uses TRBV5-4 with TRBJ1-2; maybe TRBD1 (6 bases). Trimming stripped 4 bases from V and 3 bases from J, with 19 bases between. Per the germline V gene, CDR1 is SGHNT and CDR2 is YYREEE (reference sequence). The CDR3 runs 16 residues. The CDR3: CASSQKGSPGDYGYTF. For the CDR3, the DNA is TGTGCCAGCAGCCAAAAGGGATCTCCAGGGGACTATGGCTACACCTTC. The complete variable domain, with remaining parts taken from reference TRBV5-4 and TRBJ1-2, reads ETGVTQSPTHLIKTRGQQVTLRCSSQSGHNTVSWYQQALGQGPQFIFQYYREEENGRGNFPPRFSGLQFPNYSSELNVNALELDDSALYLCASSQKGSPGDYGYTFGSGTRLTVV.

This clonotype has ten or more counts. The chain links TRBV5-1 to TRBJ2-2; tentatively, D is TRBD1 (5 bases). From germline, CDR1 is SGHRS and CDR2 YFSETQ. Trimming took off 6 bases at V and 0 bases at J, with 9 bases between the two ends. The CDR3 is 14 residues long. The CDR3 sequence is CASKQEANTGELFF. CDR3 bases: TGCGCCAGCAAACAGGAAGCGAACACCGGGGAGCTGTTTTTT.

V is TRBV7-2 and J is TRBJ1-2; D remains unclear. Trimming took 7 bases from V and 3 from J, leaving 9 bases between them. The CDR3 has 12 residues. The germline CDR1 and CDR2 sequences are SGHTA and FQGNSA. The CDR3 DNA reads TGTGCCAGCAACGTGTTATACTATGGCTACACCTTC. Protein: CASNVLYYGYTF. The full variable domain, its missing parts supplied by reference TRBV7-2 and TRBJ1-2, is GAGVSQSPSNKVTEKGKDVELRCDPISGHTALYWYRQSLGQGLEFLIYFQGNSAPDKSGLPSDRFSAERTGGSVSTLTIQRTQQEDSAVYLCASNVLYYGYTFGSGTRLTVV.

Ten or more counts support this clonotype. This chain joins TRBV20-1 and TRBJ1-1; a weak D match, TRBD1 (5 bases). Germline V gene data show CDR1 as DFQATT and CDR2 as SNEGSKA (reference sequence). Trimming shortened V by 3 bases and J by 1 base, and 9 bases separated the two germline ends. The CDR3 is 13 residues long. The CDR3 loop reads CSARGEANTEAFF. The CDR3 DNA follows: TGCAGTGCTAGGGGGGAGGCGAACACTGAAGCTTTCTTT.

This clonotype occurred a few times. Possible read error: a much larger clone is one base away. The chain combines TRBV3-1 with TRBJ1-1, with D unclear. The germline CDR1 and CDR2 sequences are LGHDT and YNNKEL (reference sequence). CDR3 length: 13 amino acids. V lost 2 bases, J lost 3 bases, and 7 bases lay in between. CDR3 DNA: TGTGCCAGCAGCCAACGCCAGGACACTGAAGCTTTCTTT. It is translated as CASSQRQDTEAFF.

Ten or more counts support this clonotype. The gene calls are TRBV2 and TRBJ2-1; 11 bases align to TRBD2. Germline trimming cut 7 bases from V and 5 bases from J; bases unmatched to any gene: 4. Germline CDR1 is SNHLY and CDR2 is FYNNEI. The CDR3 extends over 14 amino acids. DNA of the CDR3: TGTGCCAGCACCCCGACTAGCGGGGACAATGAGCAGTTCTTC. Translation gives CASTPTSGDNEQFF.

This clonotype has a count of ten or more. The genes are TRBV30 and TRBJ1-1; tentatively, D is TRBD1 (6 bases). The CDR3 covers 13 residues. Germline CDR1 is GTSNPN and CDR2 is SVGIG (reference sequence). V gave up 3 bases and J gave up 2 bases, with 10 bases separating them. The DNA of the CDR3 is TGTGCCTGGAGAGAGACAGGTAACACTGAAGCTTTCTTT. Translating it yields CAWRETGNTEAFF.

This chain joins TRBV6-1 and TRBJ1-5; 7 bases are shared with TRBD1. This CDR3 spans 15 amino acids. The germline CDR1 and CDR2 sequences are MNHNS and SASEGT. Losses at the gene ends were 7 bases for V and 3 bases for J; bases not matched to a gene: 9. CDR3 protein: CASISGGGPNQPQHF. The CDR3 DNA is TGTGCCAGCATCAGCGGAGGGGGCCCCAATCAGCCCCAGCATTTT.

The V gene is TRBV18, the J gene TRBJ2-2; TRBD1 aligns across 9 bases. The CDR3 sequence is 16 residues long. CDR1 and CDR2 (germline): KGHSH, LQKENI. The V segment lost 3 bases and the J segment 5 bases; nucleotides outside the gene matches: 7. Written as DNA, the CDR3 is TGTGCCAGCTCACCCTCGGGACAGGGAAGTACCGGGGAGCTGTTTTTT. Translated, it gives CASSPSGQGSTGELFF. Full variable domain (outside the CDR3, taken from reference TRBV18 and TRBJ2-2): NAGVMQNPRHLVRRRGQEARLRCSPMKGHSHVYWYRQLPEEGLKFMVYLQKENIIDESGMPKERFSAEFPKEGPSILRIQQVVRGDSAAYFCASSPSGQGSTGELFFGEGSRLTVL.

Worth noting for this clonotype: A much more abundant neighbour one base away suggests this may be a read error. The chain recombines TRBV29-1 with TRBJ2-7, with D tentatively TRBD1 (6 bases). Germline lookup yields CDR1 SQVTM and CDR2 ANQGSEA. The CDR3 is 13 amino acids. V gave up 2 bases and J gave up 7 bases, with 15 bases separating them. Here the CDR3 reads CSVEPLGDNEQYF. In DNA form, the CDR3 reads TGCAGCGTTGAACCCCTGGGGGACAATGAGCAGTACTTC.

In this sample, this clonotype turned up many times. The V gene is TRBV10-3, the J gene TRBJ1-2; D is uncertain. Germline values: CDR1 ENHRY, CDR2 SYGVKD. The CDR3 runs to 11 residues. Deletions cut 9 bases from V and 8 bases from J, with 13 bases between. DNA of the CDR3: TGTGCCATATCAGGTTCGAGGGGCTACACCTTC. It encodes CAISGSRGYTF.

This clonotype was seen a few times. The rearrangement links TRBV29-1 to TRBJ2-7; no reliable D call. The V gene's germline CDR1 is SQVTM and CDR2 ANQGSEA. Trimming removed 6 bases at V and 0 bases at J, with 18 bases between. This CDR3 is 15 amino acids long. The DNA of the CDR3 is TGCAGCGTCCACACGCCTCAAAGAGGCTCCTACGAGCAGTACTTC. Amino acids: CSVHTPQRGSYEQYF.

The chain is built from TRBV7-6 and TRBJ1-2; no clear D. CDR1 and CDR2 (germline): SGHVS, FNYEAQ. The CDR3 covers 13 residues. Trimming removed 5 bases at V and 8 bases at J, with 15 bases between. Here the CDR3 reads CASSPKKDPGYTF. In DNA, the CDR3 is TGTGCCAGCAGCCCCAAGAAGGACCCGGGCTACACCTTC.

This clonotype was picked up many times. CDR3 coding DNA: TGTGCCAGCGGTGCGACAGGTGCAACTAATGAAAAACTGTTTTTT. It translates to CASGATGATNEKLFF. The chain joins TRBV5-8 to TRBJ1-4, with D perhaps TRBD1 (6 bases). CDR1 is SGHTS and CDR2 is YDEGEE in the germline V gene. Trimming removed 7 bases at V and 0 bases at J, with 13 bases between. The CDR3 runs to 15 residues.

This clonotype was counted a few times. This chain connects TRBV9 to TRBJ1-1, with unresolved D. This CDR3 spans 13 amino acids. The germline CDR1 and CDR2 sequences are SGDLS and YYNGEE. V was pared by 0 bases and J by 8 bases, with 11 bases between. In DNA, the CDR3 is TGTGCCAGCAGCGTAGTAGCGGGGTCAGAAGCTTTCTTT. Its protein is CASSVVAGSEAFF.

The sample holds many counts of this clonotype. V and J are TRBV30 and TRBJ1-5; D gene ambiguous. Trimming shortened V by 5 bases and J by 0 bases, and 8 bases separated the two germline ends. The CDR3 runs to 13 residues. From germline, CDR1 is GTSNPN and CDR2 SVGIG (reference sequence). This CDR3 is CAWARDSNQPQHF. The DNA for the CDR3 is TGTGCCTGGGCGCGTGATAGCAATCAGCCCCAGCATTTT.

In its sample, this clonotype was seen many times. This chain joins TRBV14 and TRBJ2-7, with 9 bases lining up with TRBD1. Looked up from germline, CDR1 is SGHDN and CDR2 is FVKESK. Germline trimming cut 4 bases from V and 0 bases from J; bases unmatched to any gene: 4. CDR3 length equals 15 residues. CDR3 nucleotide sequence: TGTGCCAGCAGCCTCCGACAGGGGGGCTCCTACGAGCAGTACTTC. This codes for CASSLRQGGSYEQYF.

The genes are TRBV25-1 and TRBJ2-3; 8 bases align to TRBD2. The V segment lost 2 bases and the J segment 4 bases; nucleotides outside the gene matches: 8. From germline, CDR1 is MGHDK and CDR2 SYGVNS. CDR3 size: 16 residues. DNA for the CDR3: TGTGCCAGCAGTGAACGAGTAGCGGGACAAGCAGATACGCAGTATTTT. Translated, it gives CASSERVAGQADTQYF. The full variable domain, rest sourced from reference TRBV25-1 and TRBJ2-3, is EADIYQTPRYLVIGTGKKITLECSQTMGHDKMYWYQQDPGMELHLIHYSYGVNSTEKGDLSSESTVSRIRTEHFPLTLESARPSHTSQYLCASSERVAGQADTQYFGPGTRLTVL.

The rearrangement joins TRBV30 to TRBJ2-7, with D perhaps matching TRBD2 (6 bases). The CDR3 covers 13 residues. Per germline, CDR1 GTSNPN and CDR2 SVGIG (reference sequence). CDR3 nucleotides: TGTGCGGTCACCCGGGGGATTCTCTACGAGCAGTACTTC. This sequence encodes CAVTRGILYEQYF.

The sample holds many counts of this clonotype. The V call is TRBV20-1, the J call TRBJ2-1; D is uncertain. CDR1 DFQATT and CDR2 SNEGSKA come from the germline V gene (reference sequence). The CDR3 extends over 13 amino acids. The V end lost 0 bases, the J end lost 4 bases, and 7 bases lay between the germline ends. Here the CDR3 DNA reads TGCAGTGCTAGAGAGTCCGGGTACAATGAGCAGTTCTTC. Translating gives CSARESGYNEQFF.

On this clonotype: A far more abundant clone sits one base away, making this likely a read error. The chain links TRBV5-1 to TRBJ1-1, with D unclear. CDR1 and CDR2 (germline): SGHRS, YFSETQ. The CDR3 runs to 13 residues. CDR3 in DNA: TGTGCCAGCAGCTGGGTGGAGAACACTGAAGCTTTCTTT. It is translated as CASSWVENTEAFF.

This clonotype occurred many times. The CDR3 DNA is TGTGCCAGCAGTGCAGGCCAGGGATTCGCTAACACTGAAGCTTTCTTT. It specifies CASSAGQGFANTEAFF. The chain employs TRBV2 and TRBJ1-1; D perhaps matches TRBD1 (5 bases). In germline, CDR1 is SNHLY, CDR2 FYNNEI. The germline V and J ends were trimmed by 4 bases and 2 bases, with 17 bases remaining between them. CDR3 length: 16 residues.